These 21 T cell receptor beta chains originate from one sample sequenced in a study of T-cell reconstitution after alpha-beta-depleted transplantation in children. Researchers prepared the TCRbeta library using unique molecular identifiers, the study reports. TCRdb processed the PCR reads anew with MiXCR; each CDR3 protein has one entry. The table records roughly 350,000 distinct CDR3 sequences, 15% to 20% of them present only once. The material sequenced was PBMCs, mostly from graft donor cells, taken 360 days after TCRalphabeta/CD19-depleted stem cell transplant. These TCRs come from a male patient between 2 and 10 years old who had a stem cell transplant for acute lymphoblastic leukemia, so the T cells may come from the graft donor.

V and J are TRBV2 and TRBJ1-2, with 11 positions matching TRBD1. Germline lookup yields CDR1 SNHLY and CDR2 FYNNEI. The junction had 5 bases not matched to a gene; V was cut back by 7 bases and J by 7 bases. The CDR3 runs to 13 residues. CDR3 DNA: TGTGCCAGCATCGCGGACAGGGGGCCTGGCTACACCTTC. Protein sequence: CASIADRGPGYTF.

This clonotype was seen a few times. The chain carries TRBV7-2 and TRBJ2-7; 7 nucleotides agree with TRBD1. The CDR3 has 14 residues. Germline V gene sequence: CDR1 SGHTA, CDR2 FQGNSA. V gave up 8 bases and J gave up 3 bases; unmatched junction bases: 10. The CDR3 sequence is CASGFTTGFYEQYF. CDR3 in DNA: TGTGCCAGCGGATTCACGACAGGGTTCTACGAGCAGTACTTC.

The chain uses TRBV16 and TRBJ1-1, with a weak D call TRBD1 (6 bases). The CDR3 sequence is 16 residues long. Trimming removed 2 bases from V and 3 bases from J, with 16 bases in between. Germline CDR1 reads KGHSY; CDR2 reads FQNENV. In nucleotides, the CDR3 is TGTGCCAGCAGCCAACCCCTAGTGGGGGCGGACACTGAAGCTTTCTTT. It encodes CASSQPLVGADTEAFF.

This clonotype was observed a few times. The gene calls are TRBV12-3 or TRBV12-4 and TRBJ2-7; a possible D gene is TRBD1 (7 bases). V lost 4 bases and J lost 6, with 16 bases in between. The CDR3 has 14 residues. CDR3: CASSSRGVGGEQYF. In DNA, the CDR3 is TGTGCCAGCAGTTCCAGGGGGGTGGGAGGCGAGCAGTACTTC.

This chain joins TRBV20-1 and TRBJ2-7; D unclear. The CDR3 totals 14 residues. Germline V gene sequence: CDR1 DFQATT, CDR2 SNEGSKA (reference sequence). Deletions cut 7 bases from V and 1 base from J, with 17 bases between. DNA for the CDR3: TGCAGTGGTAGTTCGAAGGGTAGGTCCTACGAGCAGTACTTC. This gives the protein CSGSSKGRSYEQYF.

This clonotype was seen more than once but under ten times. The chain carries TRBV20-1 and TRBJ2-1; TRBD2 might be the D (5 bases). CDR3 length: 14 residues. The germline gives CDR1 DFQATT, CDR2 SNEGSKA (reference sequence). V was trimmed by 4 bases and J by 5 bases, leaving 15 bases between them. The CDR3 DNA sequence: TGCAGTGCTAAAGTCCGCGGGTGGGACAATGAGCAGTTCTTC. This codes for CSAKVRGWDNEQFF.

The chain is built from TRBV27 and TRBJ1-6; 9 bases line up with TRBD1. The CDR3 runs to 15 residues. Germline V gene lookup returns CDR1 MNHEY and CDR2 SMNVEV (reference sequence). The junction had 5 bases not matched to a gene; V was cut back by 2 bases and J by 9 bases. The CDR3 loop reads CASSLVGQGVSPLHF. The CDR3 DNA sequence: TGTGCCAGCAGTTTAGTGGGACAGGGCGTTTCACCCCTCCACTTT.

This clonotype was picked up many times. This chain joins TRBV12-3 or TRBV12-4 and TRBJ2-6; D remains unclear. Trimming took 4 bases from V and 0 from J, leaving 4 bases between them. The CDR3 consists of 14 residues. CDR3 amino acids: CASSSHSGANVLTF. Here the CDR3 DNA reads TGTGCCAGCAGTTCTCACTCTGGGGCCAACGTCCTGACTTTC.

This clonotype was observed a few times. The chain recombines TRBV10-3 with TRBJ2-5, with D unresolved. Trimming pared 5 bases from V and 5 bases from J, leaving 12 bases between. In germline, CDR1 is ENHRY, CDR2 SYGVKD. This CDR3 spans 13 amino acids. This CDR3 is CAISSRMGETQYF. In DNA, the CDR3 is TGTGCCATCAGTAGTAGGATGGGGGAGACCCAGTACTTC.

The V and J genes are TRBV29-1 and TRBJ1-1; possibly TRBD1 for D (6 bases). The CDR3 loop spans 12 amino acids. Trimming removed 5 bases from V and 5 bases from J, with 12 bases in between. CDR1 and CDR2 from the germline V gene are SQVTM and ANQGSEA. The CDR3 loop is CSVRGGGTEAFF. Here the CDR3 DNA reads TGCAGCGTTAGGGGGGGCGGGACTGAAGCTTTCTTT.

The rearrangement links TRBV2 to TRBJ2-3; weak D call: TRBD1 (5 bases). With 6 bases removed from V and 0 bases from J, the gap between germline ends came to 7 bases. In germline, CDR1 is SNHLY, CDR2 FYNNEI. The CDR3 runs to 13 residues. The CDR3 DNA sequence: TGTGCCAGCAGGACAGCGAGCACAGATACGCAGTATTTT. Encoded protein: CASRTASTDTQYF.

This clonotype was seen at least ten times. This chain uses TRBV11-3 with TRBJ2-2, with a weak D call TRBD2 (5 bases). This CDR3 comprises 15 residues. Germline V gene sequence: CDR1 SGHNT, CDR2 YENEEA. V lost 5 bases, J lost 5 bases, and 15 bases lay in between. The CDR3 DNA follows: TGTGCCAGCAGCCGGGCGGGTAGCACAACCGGGGAGCTGTTTTTT. Protein sequence: CASSRAGSTTGELFF.

The chain joins TRBV7-3 to TRBJ2-1, with TRBD2 matching over 7 bases. In germline, CDR1 is SGHTA, CDR2 FQGTGA. The length of the CDR3 is 16 residues. With 1 base clipped from V and 0 bases from J, the junction kept 3 bases outside the gene matches. The CDR3 loop reads CASSLMGGSSYNEQFF. CDR3 DNA sequence: TGTGCCAGCAGCTTAATGGGCGGGAGCTCCTACAATGAGCAGTTCTTC.

There are many counts of this clonotype. The chain employs TRBV4-3 and TRBJ2-5; 8 bases align to TRBD2. Germline V gives CDR1 LGHNA, CDR2 YSLEER. This CDR3 is built from 18 residues. Losses at the gene ends were 0 bases for V and 5 bases for J; bases not matched to a gene: 14. CDR3 bases: TGCGCCAGCAGCCAAGATCACACCCCCGCGGGGGGTCGGGAGACCCAGTACTTC. It yields the protein CASSQDHTPAGGRETQYF.

This clonotype has a handful of counts. V gene TRBV12-3 or TRBV12-4 combines with J gene TRBJ2-1; maybe TRBD1 (6 bases). This CDR3 is built from 14 residues. The V end was cut by 10 bases, the J end by 11 bases, with 24 bases between. The CDR3 DNA reads TGTGCCACAAGGTGGGGGCTAGCCCACGGTCAGCAGTTCTTC. This sequence encodes CATRWGLAHGQQFF.

Only a few counts were recorded for this clonotype. CDR3 loop: CASSSASSYSYEQYF. CDR3 DNA sequence: TGTGCCAGCAGCTCCGCCAGTTCGTACTCCTACGAGCAGTACTTC. The V gene is TRBV7-9, the J gene TRBJ2-7; D gene uncertain. From germline, CDR1 is SEHNR and CDR2 FQNEAQ (reference sequence). The CDR3 loop spans 15 amino acids. V dropped 4 bases and J dropped 0 bases, with 13 bases sitting between them.

This clonotype has only a few counts. The chain combines TRBV5-1 with TRBJ2-1; D gene ambiguous. The CDR3 length is 14 residues. V lost 4 bases to trimming and J lost 0 bases, with 8 bases between them. Germline lookup yields CDR1 SGHRS and CDR2 YFSETQ. The CDR3 nucleotides read TGCGCCAGCAGCCCCCTGGACTCCTACAATGAGCAGTTCTTC. Its translation: CASSPLDSYNEQFF.

V usage is TRBV12-3 or TRBV12-4 and J usage is TRBJ2-4; weak D call: TRBD2 (6 bases). Trimming left V 2 bases short and J 3 bases short, with 17 bases between. The length of the CDR3 is 17 residues. The CDR3 coding sequence is TGTGCCAGCAGTTTACCCCCGTACGGGGGTAACAAAAACATTCAGTACTTC. It encodes CASSLPPYGGNKNIQYF.

The chain is built from TRBV29-1 and TRBJ2-7; 9 positions match TRBD2. The junction had 4 bases not matched to a gene; V was cut back by 2 bases and J by 2 bases. The length of the CDR3 is 14 residues. Germline-derived CDR1 and CDR2 are SQVTM and ANQGSEA. CDR3 amino acids: CSVETSGSPYEQYF. The DNA of the CDR3 is TGCAGCGTTGAAACTAGCGGGTCACCCTACGAGCAGTACTTC.

Only a few counts were recorded for this clonotype. The CDR3 DNA sequence: TGTGCCAGCAGCTCTAGTTCGACAGGGGCGTTTACTGAAGCTTTCTTT. Encoded protein: CASSSSSTGAFTEAFF. The chain carries TRBV7-6 and TRBJ1-1; 8 nucleotides align to TRBD1. CDR3 size: 16 residues. Germline V CDR1 and CDR2: SGHVS, FNYEAQ. J was trimmed by 5 bases and V by 4 bases; bases with no gene match: 12.

The chain couples TRBV7-9 to TRBJ1-3; D is undetermined. CDR3 length: 15 amino acids. V lost 5 bases to trimming and J lost 4 bases, with 15 bases between them. In germline, CDR1 is SEHNR, CDR2 FQNEAQ (reference sequence). In DNA, the CDR3 is TGTGCCAGCAGCCCGTGGAGGGCGTTAGGAAACACCATATATTTT. It codes for CASSPWRALGNTIYF.